This T cell receptor beta chain appears in the sequencing data of a study of blood T cell repertoires in COVID-19. Study information: Sites in the United States, Italy and Spain provided acute and convalescent COVID-19 samples. T cells, B-cell-depleted T cells, or PBMCs provided the cDNA or gDNA that served as material.

This clone occurred once. Here immunoSEQ multiplex PCR was the method, and the copy in TCRdb shows in-frame clones only, minus some. The sample consists of about 74,000 clones, roughly 90% of them appearing once. This CDR3 region has 15 residues. Germline V gene lookup returns CDR1 SGHAT and CDR2 FQNNGV. Trimming removed 5 bases from V and 2 bases from J, with 16 bases in between. Sequencing used peripheral blood. The sequence came from a man aged 50 or older with acute or convalescent COVID-19. This sequence joins TRBV11-2 and TRBJ2-7; D not certain. CDR3 in DNA: TGTGCCAGCAGCACCCTTAACTTACCCCCCTACGAGCAGTACTTC. Residues: CASSTLNLPPYEQYF.